The T cell receptor (beta chain) under discussion was sequenced for a study of early T cells in non-severe SARS-CoV-2 infection. Study-wide context: The sequenced material was bulk RNA from unsorted whole blood, and its chains were unpaired. Overall study results and limits: Missing private and CD4 specificities, VDJdb matching favored anti-spike CD8 responses.

In its sample, this clonotype was seen a few times. Its antigen is currently unknown. The V segment lost 4 bases and the J segment 6 bases; nucleotides outside the gene matches: 8. The CDR3 sequence is 16 residues long. Germline CDR1 is SGHDT and CDR2 is YYEEEE. As part of library construction, unique molecular identifiers were attached to individual cDNA molecules. MiXCR, applied by TCRdb to the 5' RACE reads, yields one record per CDR3 protein. The sample contains fewer than 75,000 distinct CDR3 sequences, less than 20% of which appear only once. The clonotype originates from an adult who was a healthcare worker with PCR-confirmed SARS-CoV-2 infection or an uninfected control (not recorded which). J is TRBJ1-6 and V is TRBV5-6; 9 nucleotides match TRBD1. This specimen was whole blood, taken at baseline. The CDR3: CASSPNTGGFNSPLHF. The CDR3 DNA is TGTGCCAGCAGCCCAAACACAGGGGGCTTTAATTCACCCCTCCACTTT.